The 13 T cell receptor beta chains presented below share a single source sample, sequenced in a study of T-cell memory formation after mild COVID-19. MiXCR was run by TCRdb on the 5' RACE reads, yielding one entry per CDR3 protein. The profile covers 150,000 or so distinct CDR3 sequences, with 14% appearing a single time and 14% taken by the ten largest. The material sequenced was PBMCs or a T cell subset sorted from them (not recorded which). The origin of the receptors is an adult woman who had mild COVID-19 (a few samples of this study predate the infection). Cell type and time point are not known.

This clonotype was detected only a few times. The CDR3 loop is CAISESPGSYGYTF. The CDR3 nucleotides are TGTGCCATCAGTGAGTCGCCAGGATCCTATGGCTACACCTTC. This rearrangement joins TRBV10-3 to TRBJ1-2; D is uncertain. The CDR3 contains 14 residues. Deletions cut 0 bases from V and 4 bases from J, with 9 bases between. Germline CDR1 and CDR2: ENHRY and SYGVKD.

This clonotype was counted between two and nine times. The chain uses TRBV7-9 and TRBJ1-4, with D uncertain. Germline V gene data show CDR1 as SEHNR and CDR2 as FQNEAQ (reference sequence). V was pared by 5 bases and J by 4 bases, with 11 bases between. This CDR3 has 14 residues. The CDR3 DNA sequence: TGTGCCAGCAGCCGAGGGCTCCGTAATGAAAAACTGTTTTTT. Translated: CASSRGLRNEKLFF.

This sequence joins TRBV6-1 and TRBJ1-2; D is ambiguous. The germline V gene has CDR1 MNHNS and CDR2 SASEGT. The CDR3 length is 12 residues. Trimming removed 8 bases at V and 8 bases at J, with 15 bases between. The CDR3 DNA is TGTGCCAGCCCTCGGGTTGACGGGGGCTACACCTTC. Protein product: CASPRVDGGYTF.

This chain connects TRBV6-6 to TRBJ2-1; 10 nucleotides match TRBD2. Germline-derived CDR1 and CDR2 are MNHNY and SVGAGI (reference sequence). The V and J ends lost 2 bases and 2 bases, in that order; junction bases with no gene match: 3. The CDR3 sequence is 16 residues long. CDR3 in DNA: TGTGCCAGCAGTTACCAGCGGGGGGGAACCTACAATGAGCAGTTCTTC. Protein sequence: CASSYQRGGTYNEQFF.

This clonotype showed up just a few times. J is TRBJ1-1 and V is TRBV23-1; 9 positions match TRBD1. TRBV23-1 is annotated as an ORF whose role is uncertain. With V trimmed by 2 bases and J by 0 bases, 4 bases remained unmatched. The CDR3 loop spans 16 amino acids. The CDR3 spells CASSQPGQGMNTEAFF. CDR3 bases: TGCGCCAGCAGTCAACCTGGACAGGGGATGAACACTGAAGCTTTCTTT.

This clonotype came up a few times. The chain combines TRBV4-2 with TRBJ1-1, with D uncertain. Germline loops: CDR1 LGHNA, CDR2 YNFKEQ. CDR3 length: 14 amino acids. Trimming cost V 1 base and J 3 bases, with 9 bases left between them. DNA for the CDR3: TGTGCCAGCAGCCAAGCCCGACATGACACTGAAGCTTTCTTT. Translated: CASSQARHDTEAFF.

The V gene is TRBV18, the J gene TRBJ2-7, with no clear D. V was pared by 1 base and J by 0 bases, with 4 bases between. Germline values: CDR1 KGHSH, CDR2 LQKENI. The CDR3 extends over 13 amino acids. CDR3 loop: CASSPQSSYEQYF. The DNA of the CDR3 is TGTGCCAGCTCACCACAGTCCTCCTACGAGCAGTACTTC.

In its sample, this clonotype was seen a few times. The chain joins TRBV20-1 to TRBJ2-7; TRBD2 agrees at 13 bases. This CDR3 is 18 amino acids long. CDR1 is DFQATT, CDR2 SNEGSKA, per germline (reference sequence). V was clipped by 1 base and J by 7 bases; unmatched bases: 16. The CDR3 sequence is CSARGNLGLAGELREQYF. The CDR3 coding sequence is TGCAGTGCTAGAGGCAACTTAGGACTAGCGGGAGAGTTAAGGGAGCAGTACTTC.

This clonotype was seen a handful of times. V usage is TRBV29-1 and J usage is TRBJ1-2; 9 bases are shared with TRBD1. This CDR3 has 17 amino acids. Trimming took 0 bases from V and 3 from J; bases not matched to a gene: 11. Germline-derived CDR1 and CDR2 are SQVTM and ANQGSEA. DNA of the CDR3: TGCAGCGTTGAAGACGTACTTAGGACAGGGGTAGACTATGGCTACACCTTC. Amino acids: CSVEDVLRTGVDYGYTF.

This chain uses TRBV4-3 with TRBJ2-3; D is undetermined. Germline CDR1 LGHNA, CDR2 YSLEER. V lost 0 bases, J lost 4 bases, and 11 bases lay in between. The CDR3 runs to 15 residues. CDR3: CASSQDLSRPDTQYF. CDR3 coding DNA: TGCGCCAGCAGCCAAGATCTCTCTAGGCCAGATACGCAGTATTTT.

The table lists this clonotype with a few counts. The chain joins TRBV4-1 to TRBJ2-5; the D is unclear. The CDR3 sequence is 13 residues long. Trimming removed 0 bases at V and 5 bases at J, with 7 bases between. Per the germline V gene, CDR1 is MGHRA and CDR2 is YSYEKL. As DNA, the CDR3 is TGCGCCAGCAGCCAAGAGCTATGGGAGACCCAGTACTTC. Its translation: CASSQELWETQYF.

In its sample, this clonotype was seen many times. The gene calls are TRBV14 and TRBJ2-1; 8 bases are a match to TRBD2. CDR1 SGHDN and CDR2 FVKESK come from the germline V gene. This CDR3 region has 16 residues. With 4 bases clipped from V and 4 bases from J, the junction kept 9 bases outside the gene matches. CDR3 loop: CASSPLGTSVYNEQFF. CDR3 DNA sequence: TGTGCCAGCAGCCCTCTAGGGACTAGTGTTTACAATGAGCAGTTCTTC.

This clonotype counts as medium-sized. V usage is TRBV5-1 and J usage is TRBJ2-3; 7 bases match TRBD2. The germline CDR1 and CDR2 sequences are SGHRS and YFSETQ. V was clipped by 1 base and J by 2 bases; unmatched bases: 7. The CDR3 extends over 16 amino acids. The CDR3 bases are TGCGCCAGCAGCTTGACGGGGAGGGCATCCACAGATACGCAGTATTTT. Its translation: CASSLTGRASTDTQYF.